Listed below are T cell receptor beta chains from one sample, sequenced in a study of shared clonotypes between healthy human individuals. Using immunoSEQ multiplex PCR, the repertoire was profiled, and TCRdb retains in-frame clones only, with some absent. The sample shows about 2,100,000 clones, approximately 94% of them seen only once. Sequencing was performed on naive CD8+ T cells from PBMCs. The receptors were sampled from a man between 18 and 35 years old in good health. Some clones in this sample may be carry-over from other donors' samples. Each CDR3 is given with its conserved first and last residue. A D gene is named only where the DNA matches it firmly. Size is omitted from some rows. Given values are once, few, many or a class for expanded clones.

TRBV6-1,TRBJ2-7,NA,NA,TGTGCCAGCAGTGGGGATGGACGCTACGAGCAGTACTTC,CASSGDGRYEQYF
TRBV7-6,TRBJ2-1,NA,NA,TGTGCCAGCAGCTTAGGTGCGAAGCAGTTCTTC,CASSLGAKQFF
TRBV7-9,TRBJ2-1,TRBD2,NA,TGTGCCAGCAGCTTGGTAGCGGGAGTATTGTATGAGCAGTTCTTC,CASSLVAGVLYEQFF
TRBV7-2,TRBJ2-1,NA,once,TGTGCCAGCAGCTCTGATTCCAGCTCCTACAATGAGCAGTTCTTC,CASSSDSSSYNEQFF
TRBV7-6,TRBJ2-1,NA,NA,TGTGCCAGCAGCTCCGCGGGCAGACGAAACTTACCCTACAATGAGCAGTTCTTC,CASSSAGRRNLPYNEQFF
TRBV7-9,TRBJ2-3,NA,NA,TGTGCCAGCAGCTTTTCGAGCGGCACAGATACGCAGTATTTT,CASSFSSGTDTQYF
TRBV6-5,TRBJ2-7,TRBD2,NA,TGTGCCAGCAGTTACTCGAGTTCGGGGGGGGAGCAGTACTTC,CASSYSSSGGEQYF
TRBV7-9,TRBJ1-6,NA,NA,TGTGCCAGCACCCGCCAGGGCCGTTCACCCCTCCACTTT,CASTRQGRSPLHF
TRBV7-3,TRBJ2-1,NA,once,TGTGCCAGCAGCTTAACTGGGCCGCGGGATGAGCAGTTCTTC,CASSLTGPRDEQFF
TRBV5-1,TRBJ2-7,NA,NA,TGCGCCAGCAGCTTCACTAGCAGCTACGAGCAGTACTTC,CASSFTSSYEQYF
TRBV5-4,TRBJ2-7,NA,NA,TGTGCCAGCAGCCCCCCCCGGGGAGGATTGTACGAGCAGTACTTC,CASSPPRGGLYEQYF
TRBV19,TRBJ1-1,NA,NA,TGTGCCAGTAGTCAGGTGGGGATGAACACTGAAGCTTTCTTT,CASSQVGMNTEAFF
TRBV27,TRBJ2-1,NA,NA,TGTGCCAGCAGTTTACTACCCACTTCAGCGGGTCTTAATTACAATGAGCAGTTCTTC,CASSLLPTSAGLNYNEQFF
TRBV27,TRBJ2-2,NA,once,TGTGCCAGCAGTTCCTCCAACGCCGGGGAGCTGTTTTTT,CASSSSNAGELFF
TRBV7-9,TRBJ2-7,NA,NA,TGTGCCAGCAGCTTCCCCAGTGGGTACGAGCAGTACTTC,CASSFPSGYEQYF
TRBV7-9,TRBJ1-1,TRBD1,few,TGTGCCAGCAGCCCCCTTGGCAGGGGGGTCGGCACTGAAGCTTTCTTT,CASSPLGRGVGTEAFF
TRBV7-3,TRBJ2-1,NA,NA,TGTGCCAGCAGCTTAAGTTCTAGAGTTGGCAATGAGCAGTTCTTC,CASSLSSRVGNEQFF
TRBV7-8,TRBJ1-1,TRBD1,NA,TGTGCCAGCAGCTTATTCGGGACAGGGGCTTATTCGAACACTGAAGCTTTCTTT,CASSLFGTGAYSNTEAFF
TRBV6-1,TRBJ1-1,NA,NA,TGTGCCAGCAGTGAATTGAACCTGATGGCGGGGGCTTTCTTT,CASSELNLMAGAFF
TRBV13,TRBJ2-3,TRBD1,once,TGTGCCAGCAGCTTGGGGACAGGGGGGATAGATACGCAGTATTTT,CASSLGTGGIDTQYF
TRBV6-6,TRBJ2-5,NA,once,TGTGCCAGCAGTTACTCAGAGGGGAGTCGGGAGACCCAGTACTTC,CASSYSEGSRETQYF
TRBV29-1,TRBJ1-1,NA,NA,TGCAGCGCCAACTGGGGCCGCACTGAAGCTTTCTTT,CSANWGRTEAFF
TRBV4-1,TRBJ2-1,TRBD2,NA,TGCGCCAGCAGCCAAGATCTGGCTAGCGGGAGGAGCAATGAGCAGTTCTTC,CASSQDLASGRSNEQFF
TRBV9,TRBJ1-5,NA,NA,TGTGCCAGCAGCGTCGGGGGACTCAATCAGCCCCAGCATTTT,CASSVGGLNQPQHF
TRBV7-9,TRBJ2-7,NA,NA,TGTGCCAGCAGCATGCAGGGGTACCACGAGCAGTACTTC,CASSMQGYHEQYF
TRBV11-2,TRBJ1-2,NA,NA,TGTGCCAGCAGCTTGTATAGGGGCGGGGGAGCCTATGGCTACACCTTC,CASSLYRGGGAYGYTF
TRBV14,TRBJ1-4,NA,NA,TGTGCCAGCAGCCTAGGACACCAACGGGAAAAACTGTTTTTT,CASSLGHQREKLFF
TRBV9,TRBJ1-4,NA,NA,TGTGCCAGCAGCAGGGGAGGGGGTTTAAATGAAAAACTGTTTTTT,CASSRGGGLNEKLFF
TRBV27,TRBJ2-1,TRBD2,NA,TGTGCCAGCAGTTATCGACTAGCGGGAACTGGCAGCTCCTACAATGAGCAGTTCTTC,CASSYRLAGTGSSYNEQFF
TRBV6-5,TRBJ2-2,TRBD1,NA,TGTGCCAGCAGTTTTCGGTGGCAGGGGGCCGCCGGGGAGCTGTTTTTT,CASSFRWQGAAGELFF
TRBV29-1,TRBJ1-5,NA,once,TGCAGCGTTGATGGTGGGGGAAATCAGCCCCAGCATTTT,CSVDGGGNQPQHF